The TCR beta chain described here comes from a study of cytomegalovirus exposure and HLA in healthy donors. It was with 60 Vbeta and 13 Jbeta primers that the PCR ran. The data were produced by immunoSEQ multiplex PCR, yet TCRdb's version contains in-frame clones alone and is incomplete. The sample records 100,000 or so clones, roughly 84% being singletons. This clone was recorded only once. What it binds is not known. Findings of the study overall: Both high specificity and high sensitivity reportedly marked the classifier's diagnosis of cytomegalovirus status.

Source material: PBMCs. The source is a man between 18 and 35 years old in good health and CMV-seronegative.

The CDR3 coding sequence is TGTGCCAGCAGTTTAGGACAGGGTAAAAACATTCAGTACTTC. The encoded protein is CASSLGQGKNIQYF. J is TRBJ2-4 and V is TRBV27; 8 nucleotides agree with TRBD1. The CDR3 totals 14 residues. In germline, CDR1 is MNHEY, CDR2 SMNVEV (reference sequence). J gave up 4 bases and V 2 bases, and 1 base lay outside the gene matches.